The 8 T cell receptor beta chains presented below share a single source sample, sequenced in a study of blood T cell repertoires in COVID-19. The method was immunoSEQ multiplex PCR; TCRdb's version includes in-frame clones alone and lacks a portion of them. The table shows fewer than 85,000 clones, with around 89% occurring only once. The sample comprised peripheral blood. Every receptor here comes from a human donor in a cohort sampled during active COVID-19.

Note on this clone: Its ends do not fully match the called genes, so a read error is possible. This rearrangement joins TRBV7-2 to TRBJ1-2; 10 bases fit TRBD1. CDR3 length: 11 amino acids. Germline V lookup: CDR1 SGHTA, CDR2 FQGNSA. The CDR3, as DNA: TGTGCCAGCAGCTGGGGGACAGGGGTCCTCTTC. It yields the protein CASSWGTGVLF.

V and J are TRBV27 and TRBJ1-1; 7 bases are a match to TRBD1. Losses at the gene ends were 0 bases for V and 7 bases for J; bases not matched to a gene: 5. The CDR3 runs to 14 residues. Germline CDR1 MNHEY, CDR2 SMNVEV (reference sequence). CDR3: CASSLSRQGGEAFF. The CDR3 bases are TGTGCCAGCAGTTTATCCCGACAGGGTGGTGAAGCTTTCTTT.

This chain connects TRBV13 to TRBJ1-2; D remains ambiguous. V lost 0 bases and J lost 3, with 11 bases in between. Germline loops: CDR1 PRHDT, CDR2 FYEKMQ (reference sequence). The CDR3 sequence is 15 residues long. CDR3: CASSLGGLTDYGYTF. CDR3 coding DNA: TGTGCCAGCAGCTTAGGTGGGCTGACCGACTATGGCTACACCTTC.

The rearrangement uses TRBV28 and TRBJ1-5, with 9 bases matching TRBD1. Unmatched junction bases numbered 2, after V lost 7 bases and J lost 4 bases. The CDR3 consists of 13 residues. The germline V gene encodes CDR1 MDHEN and CDR2 SYDVKM. This chain's CDR3 is CASKQGANQPQHF. The DNA for the CDR3 is TGTGCCAGCAAACAGGGGGCAAATCAGCCCCAGCATTTT.

This chain uses TRBV7-8 with TRBJ2-7; 7 bases are shared with TRBD1. V lost 5 bases, J lost 3 bases, and 16 bases stayed unmatched. Germline-derived CDR1 and CDR2 are SGHVS and FQNEAQ. The length of the CDR3 is 17 residues. The CDR3 reads CASSQGMNRDSGYEQYF. The CDR3 DNA reads as TGTGCCAGCAGCCAAGGGATGAACCGGGACAGCGGCTACGAGCAGTACTTC.

The chain recombines TRBV19 with TRBJ2-1, with TRBD2 as a possible D gene (5 bases). Germline CDR1 LNHDA, CDR2 SQIVND (reference sequence). The CDR3 is 15 residues long. The germline V and J ends were trimmed by 1 base and 1 base, with 8 bases remaining between them. The CDR3 DNA reads TGTGCCAGTAGTATAGCGGGAAGTTCCTACAATGAGCAGTTCTTC. It translates to CASSIAGSSYNEQFF.

The CDR3 DNA reads TGTGCCAGCAGCCGGGGAGACAGGGACACAGATACGCAGTATTTT. This codes for CASSRGDRDTDTQYF. V and J are TRBV6-4 and TRBJ2-3, with 7 bases identical to TRBD1. V gave up 6 bases and J gave up 2 bases; unmatched junction bases: 8. The CDR3 runs 15 residues. The germline CDR1 and CDR2 sequences are MRHNA and SNTAGT.

This clone was detected once. The rearrangement links TRBV6-1 to TRBJ1-1, with D possibly matching TRBD1 (6 bases). The CDR3 is 18 residues long. Deletions cut 1 base from V and 3 bases from J, with 21 bases between. CDR1 and CDR2 from the germline V gene are MNHNS and SASEGT. CDR3 amino acids: CASSEGVSQGLLDTEAFF. The CDR3 nucleotides read TGTGCCAGCAGTGAAGGAGTGTCACAGGGTCTTTTGGACACTGAAGCTTTCTTT.